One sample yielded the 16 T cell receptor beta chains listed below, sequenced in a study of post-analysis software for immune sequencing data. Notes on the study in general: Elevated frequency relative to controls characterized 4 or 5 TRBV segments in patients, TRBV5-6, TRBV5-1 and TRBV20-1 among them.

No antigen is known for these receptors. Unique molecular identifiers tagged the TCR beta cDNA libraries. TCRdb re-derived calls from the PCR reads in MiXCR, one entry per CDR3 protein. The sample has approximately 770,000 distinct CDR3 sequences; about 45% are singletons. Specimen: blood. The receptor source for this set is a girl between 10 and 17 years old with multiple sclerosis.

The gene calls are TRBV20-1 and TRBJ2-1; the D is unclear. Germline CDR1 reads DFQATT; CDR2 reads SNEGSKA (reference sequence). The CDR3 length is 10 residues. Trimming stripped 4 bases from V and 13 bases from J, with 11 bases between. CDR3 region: CSAIGLFQFF. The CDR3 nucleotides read TGCAGTGCTATCGGGCTTTTTCAGTTCTTC.

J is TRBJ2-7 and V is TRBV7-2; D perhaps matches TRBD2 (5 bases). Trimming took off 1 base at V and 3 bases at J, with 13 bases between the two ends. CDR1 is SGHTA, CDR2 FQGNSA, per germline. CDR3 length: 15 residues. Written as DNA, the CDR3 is TGTGCCAGCAGCTTAGGCAGCGGAGAGAACTACGAGCAGTACTTC. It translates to CASSLGSGENYEQYF.

Here the CDR3 DNA reads TGTGCCAGCAGCTTAGAGGGACAGGGCGTCGACAATGAGCAGTTCTTC. This sequence encodes CASSLEGQGVDNEQFF. The V call is TRBV7-6, the J call TRBJ2-1; 9 nucleotides line up with TRBD1. This CDR3 is 16 amino acids long. Per the germline V gene, CDR1 is SGHVS and CDR2 is FNYEAQ. Unmatched junction bases numbered 6, after V lost 1 base and J lost 5 bases.

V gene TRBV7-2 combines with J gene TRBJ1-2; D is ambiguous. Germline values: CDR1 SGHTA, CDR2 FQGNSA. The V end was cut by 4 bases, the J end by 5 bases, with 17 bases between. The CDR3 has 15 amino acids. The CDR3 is CASSSIQRSRYGYTF. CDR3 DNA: TGTGCCAGCAGCTCCATACAGCGATCACGTTATGGCTACACCTTC. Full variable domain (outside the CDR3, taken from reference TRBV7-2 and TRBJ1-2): GAGVSQSPSNKVTEKGKDVELRCDPISGHTALYWYRQSLGQGLEFLIYFQGNSAPDKSGLPSDRFSAERTGGSVSTLTIQRTQQEDSAVYLCASSSIQRSRYGYTFGSGTRLTVV.

This CDR3 is CASSLDRSAGTDTQYF. The CDR3 nucleotides are TGTGCCAGCAGCTTAGATCGGAGTGCAGGCACAGATACGCAGTATTTT. The chain joins TRBV7-2 to TRBJ2-3; D not certain. The CDR3 has 16 residues. Trimming removed 1 base at V and 1 base at J, with 12 bases between. Germline-derived CDR1 and CDR2 are SGHTA and FQGNSA.

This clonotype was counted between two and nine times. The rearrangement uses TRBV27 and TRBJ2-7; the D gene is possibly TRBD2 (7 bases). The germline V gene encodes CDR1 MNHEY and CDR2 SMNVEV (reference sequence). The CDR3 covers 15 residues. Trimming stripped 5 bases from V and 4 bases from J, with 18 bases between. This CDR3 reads CASSVAGLGGYEQYF. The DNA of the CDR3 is TGTGCCAGCAGTGTGGCAGGACTAGGGGGGTACGAGCAGTACTTC.

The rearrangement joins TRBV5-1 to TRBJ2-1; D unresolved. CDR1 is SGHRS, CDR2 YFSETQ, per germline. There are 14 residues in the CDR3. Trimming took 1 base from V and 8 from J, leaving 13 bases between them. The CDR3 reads CASSLSLSLDEQFF. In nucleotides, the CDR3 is TGCGCCAGCAGCTTGTCCCTTAGTCTGGATGAGCAGTTCTTC. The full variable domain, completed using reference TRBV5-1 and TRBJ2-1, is KAGVTQTPRYLIKTRGQQVTLSCSPISGHRSVSWYQQTPGQGLQFLFEYFSETQRNKGNFPGRFSGRQFSNSRSEMNVSTLELGDSALYLCASSLSLSLDEQFFGPGTRLTVL.

CDR3 amino acids: CSVERPGTGPGGNTEAFF. CDR3 DNA: TGCAGCGTTGAAAGGCCCGGGACAGGGCCGGGCGGGAACACTGAAGCTTTCTTT. This chain joins TRBV29-1 and TRBJ1-1; 9 bases line up with TRBD1. The germline V gene encodes CDR1 SQVTM and CDR2 ANQGSEA. This CDR3 contains 18 residues. Trimming cost V 2 bases and J 1 base; bases outside gene matches: 14.

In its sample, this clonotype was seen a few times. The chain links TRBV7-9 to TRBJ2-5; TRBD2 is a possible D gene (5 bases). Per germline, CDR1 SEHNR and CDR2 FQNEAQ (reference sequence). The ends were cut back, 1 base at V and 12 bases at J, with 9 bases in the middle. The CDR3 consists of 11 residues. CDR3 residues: CASSLGTGEYF. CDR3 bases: TGTGCCAGCAGCTTAGGAACCGGGGAGTACTTC.

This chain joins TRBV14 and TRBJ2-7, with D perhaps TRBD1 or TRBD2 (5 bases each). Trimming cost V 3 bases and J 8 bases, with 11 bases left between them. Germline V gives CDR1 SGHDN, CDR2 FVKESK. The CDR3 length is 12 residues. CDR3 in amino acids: CASSHNEGQQYF. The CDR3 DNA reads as TGTGCCAGCAGCCACAACGAGGGGCAGCAGTACTTC.

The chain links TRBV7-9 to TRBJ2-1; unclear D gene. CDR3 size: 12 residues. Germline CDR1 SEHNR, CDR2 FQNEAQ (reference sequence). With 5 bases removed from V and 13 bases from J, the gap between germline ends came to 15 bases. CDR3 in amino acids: CASSRQPETQFF. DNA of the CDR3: TGTGCCAGCAGCCGACAACCAGAGACCCAGTTCTTC.

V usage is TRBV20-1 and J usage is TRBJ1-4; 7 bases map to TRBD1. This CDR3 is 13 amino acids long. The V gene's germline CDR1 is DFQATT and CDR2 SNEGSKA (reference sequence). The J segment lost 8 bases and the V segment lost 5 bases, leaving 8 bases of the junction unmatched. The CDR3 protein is CSAGPVRGEKLFF. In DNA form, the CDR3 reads TGCAGTGCTGGCCCCGTCAGGGGGGAAAAACTGTTTTTT.

The CDR3 bases are TGTGCCAGCACCACGACAGGGGAGACCCAGTACTTC. Protein sequence: CASTTTGETQYF. The chain employs TRBV28 and TRBJ2-4; TRBD1 aligns across 7 bases. With the DNA end fitting TRBJ2-5 better, the J assignment may be wrong. The CDR3 length is 12 residues. Germline V gene data show CDR1 as MDHEN and CDR2 as SYDVKM.

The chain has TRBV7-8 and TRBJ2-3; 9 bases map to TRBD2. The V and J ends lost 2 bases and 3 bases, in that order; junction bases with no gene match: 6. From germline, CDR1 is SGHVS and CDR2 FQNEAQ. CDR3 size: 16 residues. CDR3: CASSLLAGGPTDTQYF. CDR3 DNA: TGTGCCAGCAGCTTACTGGCGGGAGGGCCTACAGATACGCAGTATTTT.

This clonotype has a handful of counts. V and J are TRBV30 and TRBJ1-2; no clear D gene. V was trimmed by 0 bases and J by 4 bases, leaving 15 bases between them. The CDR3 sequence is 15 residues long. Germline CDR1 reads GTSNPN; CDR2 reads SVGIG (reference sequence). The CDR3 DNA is TGTGCCTGGAGTGTAGGGCGGCGGGCTGGCTATGGCTACACCTTC. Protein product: CAWSVGRRAGYGYTF.

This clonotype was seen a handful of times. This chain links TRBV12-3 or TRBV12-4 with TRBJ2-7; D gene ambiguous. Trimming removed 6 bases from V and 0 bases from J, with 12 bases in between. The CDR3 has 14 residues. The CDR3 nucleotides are TGTGCCAGCAGGCCACAAACACCCTCCTACGAGCAGTACTTC. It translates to CASRPQTPSYEQYF.